This record covers a single T cell receptor beta chain. This clonotype has only a few counts. Its target antigen remains unknown. Per-base qualities were not stored, and no clone one base away is much larger. The sequencer listed for this sample is Illumina NovaSeq 6000. TCRalpha and TCRbeta cDNA libraries were constructed by 5'RACE with constant-segment primers, with sample barcodes and unique molecular identifiers being introduced. RNA was extracted from every sample with Trizol reagent. Library amplification was performed in two PCR steps, and a second sample barcode and Illumina TruSeq adapters were introduced in the second step. Sequencing of the libraries was done on an Illumina NovaSeq, producing 2 x 150 bp paired-end reads. The authors' pipeline ran thus. With migec v1.2.7, reads were demultiplexed and then collapsed into UMI-guided consensus sequences. Using mixcr v2.1.11, UMI consensuses were aligned to TRA and TRB V and J templates and then assembled into clonotypes. A clonotype was counted as expanded or contracted only when both edgeR and NoisET called the clonotype significant, with the noise models trained on biological replicates. For edgeR calls, a false discovery rate-adjusted p below 0.01 and a log2 fold-change threshold of 1 were applied. As an exploratory analysis of dynamics, PCA with hierarchical clustering was applied to max-normalized trajectories of the 1000 most abundant clonotypes. Each responding clone was given a CD4 or CD8 phenotype based on the CD4+ and CD8+ repertoires, which had been sequenced separately. TCRdb reanalyzed the raw reads on its own, using fastp at Q25 for trimming and MiXCR for clone calling, and kept in-frame beta chains. Merged by CDR3 protein, the rows form single entries marked with the most common genes and DNA. The V and J calls reflect TCRdb's pipeline rather than the authors' work. For this sample the table gives approximately 350,000 distinct CDR3 sequences, of which around 14% were detected only once. Jointly, the top ten make up approximately 20% of the sample.

This sample was taken from a study of T-cell memory formation after mild COVID-19 (dated by TCRdb to the early 2020s). For context, the study as a whole: Most TCR sequence clusters were specific to one of the two donors. In a couple of donors, T-cell clones that expanded and contracted after mild COVID-19 were tracked by sequencing TCRalpha and TCRbeta repertoires over time. The cohort comprised two young, previously healthy adult volunteers, one female and one male.

Ficoll-Paque density gradient centrifugation was the method used to isolate PBMCs. The CDR3 runs 14 amino acids, cysteine and phenylalanine included. The sequence is cut down to CDR3 DNA, 42 bases in frame from base 1. From a lookup of the germline V gene (reference sequence), CDR1 and CDR2 are DFQATT and SNEGSKA. Trimmed from V: 1 base; trimmed from J: 12 bases; junction bases lacking a gene match: 11. The paper as a whole reports these results and caveats: Only two mild cases were covered in the study, and larger cohorts including severe cases with pre-infection samples were considered necessary. Some responding clones were detected in pre-infection memory, suggesting pre-existing cross-reactive memory T cells joined the SARS-CoV-2 response. Contracting CD4+ clones appeared mostly in the CM and EM memory subsets, whereas CD8+ clones were enriched in EMRA. Clones contracting from day 15 to 85 had balanced CD4/CD8 phenotypes, while a second wave expanding from day 15 to 37 was biased towards CD4+. The second-wave clones that peaked on day 37 were not confirmed to be SARS-CoV-2 specific.

Material for sequencing was PBMCs or a T cell subset sorted from them (not recorded which). The sequence joins TRBV20-1 to TRBJ2-1; 8 of the junction bases match TRBD1. This TCR was sampled from a man younger than 35 who had mild COVID-19 (a few samples of this study predate the infection). The sample titles of this study are shuffled in the database, so cell type and time point are left out; the donor was told from shared clones. The bases are TGCAGTGCTAGAGGGACAGGGCGCACTGCTGGGCAGTTCTTC. This codes for CSARGTGRTAGQFF.